This is a list of T cell receptor beta chains from one sample in a study of CD8+ T cells in alopecia areata. Generated by immunoSEQ multiplex PCR, the TCRdb table keeps only in-frame clones and is missing some. The data contain about 150,000 clones, approximately 53% of them singletons. The starting material was CD8+ T cells sorted from blood, obtained at week 0. All receptors derive from a human donor with alopecia areata. CDR3s include the opening cysteine and the closing phenylalanine or tryptophan. A D gene is named only where the DNA matches it firmly. The listing skips clone size in some rows; elsewhere it reads once, few, many or a size class.

clone_size j_call cdr3_length v_call d_call cdr3_aa cdr3_nt
. TRBJ2-1 15 TRBV29-1 . CSVDGTEHPNNEQFF TGCAGCGTTGATGGGACGGAGCATCCCAACAATGAGCAGTTCTTC
once TRBJ2-1 13 TRBV30 . CAWSLARNNEQFF TGTGCCTGGAGTTTAGCTAGGAACAATGAGCAGTTCTTC
. TRBJ2-7 13 TRBV27 . CASSFEQSYEQYF TGTGCCAGCAGTTTTGAACAGAGCTACGAGCAGTACTTC
. TRBJ1-1 14 TRBV30 . CAWSVDGGQPEAFF TGTGCCTGGAGTGTGGATGGGGGTCAACCTGAAGCTTTCTTT
. TRBJ2-5 16 TRBV7-8 . CASSEGTGLTQETQYF TGTGCCAGCAGCGAGGGCACGGGGTTAACTCAAGAGACCCAGTACTTC
. TRBJ1-1 11 TRBV29-1 . CSVGTPDEAFF TGCAGCGTTGGTACACCAGATGAAGCTTTCTTT
. TRBJ1-4 15 TRBV4-3 TRBD1 CASSRVDRGIEKLFF TGCGCCAGCAGCCGAGTAGACAGGGGGATTGAAAAACTGTTTTTT
. TRBJ2-7 13 TRBV27 TRBD1 CASSWTTGDEQYF TGTGCCAGCAGTTGGACGACAGGGGACGAGCAGTACTTC
once TRBJ1-1 11 TRBV20-1 . CSARWGPEAFF TGCAGTGCCAGGTGGGGGCCTGAAGCTTTCTTT
. TRBJ2-1 12 TRBV7-9 . CASSPSGGEQFF TGTGCCAGCAGCCCGTCAGGGGGGGAGCAGTTCTTC
few TRBJ2-1 12 TRBV30 . CAWSVREGEQFF TGTGCCTGGAGTGTCCGGGAAGGTGAGCAGTTCTTC
. TRBJ1-1 13 TRBV27 . CASAPLGFAEAFF TGTGCCAGCGCACCCTTAGGGTTCGCTGAAGCTTTCTTT
. TRBJ2-1 15 TRBV14 . CASSQAETFYNEQFF TGTGCCAGCAGCCAAGCGGAGACATTTTACAATGAGCAGTTCTTC
. TRBJ2-5 13 TRBV19 TRBD1 CASSPDREETQYF TGTGCCAGTAGCCCCGACAGGGAAGAGACCCAGTACTTC
. TRBJ2-3 14 TRBV19 TRBD1 CASSIGQGSDTQYF TGTGCCAGTAGTATAGGACAGGGATCGGATACGCAGTATTTT
. TRBJ2-1 15 TRBV2 . CASSKWEESYNEQFF TGTGCCAGCAGTAAATGGGAGGAGTCCTACAATGAGCAGTTCTTC
. TRBJ2-3 16 TRBV7-9 TRBD2 CASSPASGMSTDTQYF TGTGCCAGCAGCCCGGCTAGCGGGATGAGCACAGATACGCAGTATTTT
few TRBJ1-1 12 TRBV29-1 . CSVFRENTEAFF TGCAGCGTTTTTAGGGAGAACACTGAAGCTTTCTTT
. TRBJ2-7 16 TRBV27 TRBD2 CASSFHGLAAEYEQYF TGTGCCAGCAGTTTCCACGGACTAGCTGCTGAGTACGAGCAGTACTTC
. TRBJ2-6 12 TRBV5-6 . CATNSGANVLTF TGTGCCACCAACTCTGGGGCCAACGTCCTGACTTTC
. TRBJ1-1 14 TRBV10-3 . CAISEYRKNTEAFF TGTGCCATCAGTGAATACAGAAAGAACACTGAAGCTTTCTTT
. TRBJ2-5 19 TRBV14 . CASSQDPAGSRMLQETQYF TGTGCCAGCAGCCAAGACCCGGCAGGGAGTCGGATGCTCCAAGAGACCCAGTACTTC
. TRBJ2-1 14 TRBV9 TRBD2 CASSASGLADEQFF TGTGCCAGCAGCGCAAGCGGACTAGCTGATGAGCAGTTCTTC
. TRBJ1-2 14 TRBV30 . CAWSAVGTLDGYTF TGTGCCTGGAGCGCTGTTGGGACTCTCGATGGCTACACCTTC
. TRBJ2-6 17 TRBV9 TRBD1 CASSLGDRPTGANVLTF TGTGCCAGCAGCCTGGGGGACAGGCCTACTGGGGCCAACGTCCTGACTTTC
. TRBJ2-7 14 TRBV15 . CATSPGTQRYEQYF TGTGCCACCAGCCCTGGGACACAACGCTACGAGCAGTACTTC
few TRBJ2-5 15 TRBV29-1 . CSVEEAGEESETQYF TGCAGCGTTGAAGAGGCAGGGGAAGAGTCGGAGACCCAGTACTTC
. TRBJ2-7 14 TRBV30 TRBD2 CAWSERGGPYEQYF TGTGCCTGGAGTGAGCGGGGGGGCCCCTACGAGCAGTACTTC
. TRBJ2-7 14 TRBV7-8 TRBD1 CASKGQGANYEQYF TGTGCCAGCAAAGGACAGGGGGCTAACTACGAGCAGTACTTC
few TRBJ2-1 13 TRBV10-3 . CAAAEGPHNEQFF TGTGCCGCCGCGGAGGGGCCTCACAATGAGCAGTTCTTC
. TRBJ1-4 14 TRBV27 TRBD1 CASSFQGANEKLFF TGTGCCAGCAGTTTCCAGGGGGCTAATGAAAAACTGTTTTTT
. TRBJ2-3 16 TRBV9 TRBD2 CASSVDIGGDTDTQYF TGTGCCAGCAGCGTAGATATCGGGGGGGACACAGATACGCAGTATTTT
few TRBJ2-3 17 TRBV4-1 TRBD2 CASSSPGTSGGVDTQYF TGCGCCAGCAGCTCCCCCGGGACTAGCGGGGGGGTAGATACGCAGTATTTT
. TRBJ2-7 12 TRBV29-1 TRBD1 CSARTGDYEQYF TGCAGCGCCCGGACAGGGGATTACGAGCAGTACTTC
. TRBJ1-5 13 TRBV13 . CASSLEDSQPQHF TGTGCCAGCAGCTTAGAGGACAGCCAGCCCCAGCATTTT
few TRBJ1-1 13 TRBV2 TRBD1 CASSWTGGTEAFF TGTGCCAGCAGTTGGACAGGGGGGACTGAAGCTTTCTTT
. TRBJ2-3 14 TRBV5-6 . CASSSPSMSDTQYF TGTGCCAGCAGCTCACCCAGTATGTCAGATACGCAGTATTTT
. TRBJ2-7 13 TRBV6-5 TRBD1 CASRTRTGYEQYF TGCGCCAGCAGAACCAGGACAGGCTACGAGCAGTACTTC
. TRBJ1-4 15 TRBV25-1 . CASSGPQGGDEKLFF TGTGCCAGCAGTGGGCCCCAGGGAGGCGATGAAAAACTGTTTTTT
. TRBJ1-1 14 TRBV9 . CASSPRGGALEAFF TGTGCCAGCAGCCCCCGCGGGGGGGCTCTTGAAGCTTTCTTT
. TRBJ2-7 12 TRBV30 . CAWGSSDYEQYF TGTGCCTGGGGATCTAGCGACTACGAGCAGTACTTC
. TRBJ2-2 14 TRBV27 TRBD2 CATLAGGLAGELFF TGTGCCACCTTAGCGGGGGGGCTGGCCGGGGAGCTGTTTTTT
. TRBJ2-1 15 TRBV30 . CAWSVSAGEWAEQFF TGTGCCTGGAGTGTTTCCGCAGGGGAGTGGGCTGAGCAGTTCTTC
. TRBJ2-7 17 TRBV5-1 . CASSQWGSPQQNYEQYF TGCGCCAGCAGCCAATGGGGTTCCCCCCAGCAGAACTACGAGCAGTACTTC
once TRBJ2-2 15 TRBV13 . CASSLGGQGTGELFF TGTGCCAGCAGCTTAGGCGGTCAGGGGACCGGGGAGCTGTTTTTT